The 15 T cell receptor beta chains below all came from one sample that was sequenced in a study of T cell responses to AZD1222 COVID-19 vaccine. Sequencing was performed with immunoSEQ multiplex PCR; in TCRdb, only in-frame clones are kept and a portion is missing. The data contain 120,000 or so clones, 85% to 90% of them seen just once; the ten biggest clones take up roughly 15%. Source: peripheral blood, taken 28 days after the second AZD1222 dose. The origin of the receptors is an adult who received the AZD1222 COVID-19 vaccine.

This chain joins TRBV11-2 and TRBJ2-3, with TRBD2 as a possible D gene (6 bases). Trimming pared 3 bases from V and 0 bases from J, leaving 10 bases between. The CDR3 spans 15 residues. The V gene's germline CDR1 is SGHAT and CDR2 FQNNGV. The CDR3 loop reads CASSFLAGSTDTQYF. CDR3 bases: TGTGCCAGCAGCTTTCTGGCGGGAAGCACAGATACGCAGTATTTT.

The rearrangement joins TRBV12-3 or TRBV12-4 to TRBJ1-1; D unresolved. The germline V and J ends were trimmed by 5 bases and 1 base, with 5 bases remaining between them. This CDR3 comprises 12 residues. CDR3 in amino acids: CASSGWNTEAFF. The CDR3 DNA follows: TGTGCCAGCAGTGGTTGGAACACTGAAGCTTTCTTT.

The chain is built from TRBV10-1 and TRBJ1-1, with D maybe TRBD1 (5 bases). V shed 0 bases and J shed 4 bases, with 18 bases lying between them. The germline CDR1 and CDR2 sequences are WNHNN and SYGVQD (reference sequence). This CDR3 has 17 amino acids. The CDR3 nucleotides read TGCGCCAGCAGTGAGTCTAGAATAGGCGCAGGGAGCACTGAAGCTTTCTTT. This encodes CASSESRIGAGSTEAFF.

The count of this clone is one. The J gene is TRBJ1-1, the V gene TRBV28, with TRBD1 matching 7 bases. V was clipped by 5 bases and J by 0 bases; unmatched bases: 12. CDR3 size: 17 residues. Germline V gives CDR1 MDHEN, CDR2 SYDVKM. The CDR3 nucleotides are TGTGCCAGCAGTAGGACAGGAGGTAGAATGGTGAACACTGAAGCTTTCTTT. Amino acids: CASSRTGGRMVNTEAFF. Variable domain in full (rest from reference TRBV28 and TRBJ1-1): DVKVTQSSRYLVKRTGEKVFLECVQDMDHENMFWYRQDPGLGLRLIYFSYDVKMKEKGDIPEGYSVSREKKERFSLILESASTNQTSMYLCASSRTGGRMVNTEAFFGQGTRLTVV.

The rearrangement uses TRBV7-9 and TRBJ1-2; 8 bases match TRBD1. Per germline, CDR1 SEHNR and CDR2 FQNEAQ (reference sequence). V shed 0 bases and J 2 bases; nucleotides not matched to a gene: 8. The CDR3 contains 17 residues. CDR3 sequence (DNA): TGTGCCAGCAGCTTAGCGCAGGGGGCCGAACGAAACTATGGCTACACCTTC. Translating gives CASSLAQGAERNYGYTF.

This clone has just one count. J is TRBJ2-3 and V is TRBV15, with TRBD2 as a possible D gene (6 bases). Germline V gives CDR1 LNHNV, CDR2 YYDKDF (reference sequence). V lost 4 bases and J lost 3, with 14 bases in between. This CDR3 has 15 residues. CDR3 in amino acids: CATSKGRLGTDTQYF. The DNA for the CDR3 is TGTGCCACCAGCAAGGGGAGACTAGGAACAGATACGCAGTATTTT.

On this clone: A read error is possible here, since a much larger clone lies one base away. J is TRBJ1-5 and V is TRBV12-3 or TRBV12-4, with unresolved D. The CDR3 consists of 12 residues. The V end was cut by 6 bases, the J end by 6 bases, with 9 bases between. In nucleotides, the CDR3 is TGTGCCAGCAGCCCCCTGGGTCAGCCCCAGCATTTT. Protein: CASSPLGQPQHF.

The CDR3 here is CASSEIVLTEAFF. The CDR3 DNA reads TGTGCCAGCAGCGAAATAGTCCTCACTGAAGCTTTCTTT. The genes are TRBV4-2 and TRBJ1-1; the D is unclear. The CDR3 length is 13 residues. The V and J ends lost 5 bases and 4 bases respectively, with 11 bases between them. CDR1 and CDR2 from the germline V gene are LGHNA and YNFKEQ.

CDR3 nucleotide sequence: TGTGCCAGCAGCCCTGGGGCACAGGGTTTCGGTGCACCCCTCCACTTT. This gives the protein CASSPGAQGFGAPLHF. The V gene is TRBV6-4, the J gene TRBJ1-6; tentatively, D is TRBD1 (6 bases). This CDR3 is 16 amino acids long. Trimming took 6 bases from V and 11 from J, leaving 23 bases between them. Germline CDR1 MRHNA, CDR2 SNTAGT.

The chain joins TRBV18 to TRBJ2-7; D remains unclear. CDR1 is KGHSH and CDR2 is LQKENI in the germline V gene. This CDR3 is 14 amino acids long. V lost 5 bases and J 3 bases, leaving 14 bases between the germline ends. The CDR3 here is CASSVTDGGYEQYF. The CDR3 DNA is TGTGCCAGCTCAGTTACGGACGGTGGCTACGAGCAGTACTTC.

The chain employs TRBV7-9 and TRBJ1-3, with 8 bases that match TRBD1. V was pared by 5 bases and J by 4 bases, with 7 bases of the junction left unmatched. The CDR3 consists of 15 residues. Germline assignment: CDR1 SEHNR and CDR2 FQNEAQ (reference sequence). CDR3 region: CASSPQGAPGNTIYF. CDR3 sequence (DNA): TGTGCCAGCAGCCCCCAGGGGGCGCCAGGAAACACCATATATTTT.

The chain employs TRBV29-1 and TRBJ2-3; possible D gene TRBD1, 6 bases. CDR1 and CDR2 (germline): SQVTM, ANQGSEA. V was pared by 8 bases and J by 0 bases, with 15 bases between. The CDR3 spans 14 residues. CDR3 region: CSIDWTASTDTQYF. For the CDR3, the DNA is TGCAGCATAGATTGGACAGCAAGCACAGATACGCAGTATTTT.

This clone was counted a single time. The rearrangement links TRBV18 to TRBJ2-7; weak D call: TRBD1 (5 bases). The ends were cut back, 3 bases at V and 5 bases at J, with 8 bases in the middle. The CDR3 runs 12 residues. Germline CDR1 KGHSH, CDR2 LQKENI. Here the CDR3 reads CASSPTGNEQYF. For the CDR3, the DNA is TGTGCCAGCTCACCCACAGGAAACGAGCAGTACTTC.

The rearrangement joins TRBV19 to TRBJ2-2; D possibly corresponds to TRBD2 (5 bases). Germline assignment: CDR1 LNHDA and CDR2 SQIVND (reference sequence). This CDR3 comprises 15 residues. The V and J ends lost 6 bases and 5 bases respectively, with 16 bases between them. For the CDR3, the DNA is TGTGCCAGTAGAGGCGGGTTGGTCGCGACCGGGGAGCTGTTTTTT. Protein product: CASRGGLVATGELFF.

The rearrangement joins TRBV7-2 to TRBJ1-6, with D unresolved. CDR3 length: 14 residues. V was pared by 6 bases and J by 6 bases, with 12 bases between. CDR1 is SGHTA and CDR2 is FQGNSA in the germline V gene. The CDR3 coding sequence is TGTGCCAGCAGTAGAGGGCCAATTAATTCACCCCTCCACTTT. Amino acids: CASSRGPINSPLHF. Filled out from reference TRBV7-2 and TRBJ1-6, the complete variable domain reads GAGVSQSPSNKVTEKGKDVELRCDPISGHTALYWYRQSLGQGLEFLIYFQGNSAPDKSGLPSDRFSAERTGGSVSTLTIQRTQQEDSAVYLCASSRGPINSPLHFGNGTRLTVT.